A selection of T cell receptor beta chains follows, all from one sample in a study of shared clonotypes between healthy human individuals. TCRdb keeps only in-frame clones here, not all; method: immunoSEQ multiplex PCR. Of roughly 1,500,000 clones detected, 98% appear once; the ten largest clones hold around 0.33%. The material sequenced was naive CD4+ T cells sorted from blood. These receptors were obtained from a man aged 30-40 years in good health. The CDR3 runs from the conserved cysteine through the conserved F or W.

j_gene,v_gene,CDR3aa
TRBJ2-2,TRBV10-2,CASRDFPNTGELFF
TRBJ2-3,TRBV25-1,CASSEGVRSTDTQYF
TRBJ2-1,TRBV19,CASSTSGTKNEQFF
TRBJ2-7,TRBV5-1,CASSTRGPYEQYF
TRBJ2-3,TRBV30,CAWSHGQRSTDTQYF
TRBJ2-3,TRBV9,CASTKSIGRGLSDTQYF
TRBJ2-5,TRBV5-1,CASSLVREGETQYF
TRBJ1-2,TRBV9,CASSVVEGGGYTF
TRBJ2-7,TRBV28,CASTSSGTPNSYEQYF
TRBJ2-7,TRBV27,CASSLGLAGGPGEQYF
TRBJ1-1,TRBV5-1,CASSLRQGLEGAFF
TRBJ2-7,TRBV11-2,CASSSTMTGEQYF
TRBJ1-2,TRBV5-6,CASSLAGSIYGYTF
TRBJ2-5,TRBV15,CATSRVSGFSQETQYF
TRBJ2-3,TRBV5-1,CASSFRQGSTDTQYF
TRBJ2-7,TRBV10-3,CAISESSYEQYF
TRBJ2-1,TRBV6-6,CASSLIGTSGSNEQFF
TRBJ2-1,TRBV7-6,CASSSTSNEQFF
TRBJ2-3,TRBV4-1,CASSPGHPSTDTQYF
TRBJ1-3,TRBV5-1,CASSLVMADSGNTIYF
TRBJ1-1,TRBV2,CASSGEGGVEAFF
TRBJ2-7,TRBV5-5,CASSLSGFPSSYEQYF
TRBJ2-3,TRBV11-2,CASSPRGGGDTQYF
TRBJ1-4,TRBV27,CASRAGKGASEKLFF
TRBJ2-7,TRBV5-4,CASRERDKHYEQYF
TRBJ1-4,TRBV7-2,CASSLPGRGEKLFF
TRBJ2-7,TRBV11-2,CASLVGTGAYEQYF
TRBJ2-1,TRBV29-1,CSVRRGPDEQFF
TRBJ2-1,TRBV5-6,CASSLYRGSYNEQFF